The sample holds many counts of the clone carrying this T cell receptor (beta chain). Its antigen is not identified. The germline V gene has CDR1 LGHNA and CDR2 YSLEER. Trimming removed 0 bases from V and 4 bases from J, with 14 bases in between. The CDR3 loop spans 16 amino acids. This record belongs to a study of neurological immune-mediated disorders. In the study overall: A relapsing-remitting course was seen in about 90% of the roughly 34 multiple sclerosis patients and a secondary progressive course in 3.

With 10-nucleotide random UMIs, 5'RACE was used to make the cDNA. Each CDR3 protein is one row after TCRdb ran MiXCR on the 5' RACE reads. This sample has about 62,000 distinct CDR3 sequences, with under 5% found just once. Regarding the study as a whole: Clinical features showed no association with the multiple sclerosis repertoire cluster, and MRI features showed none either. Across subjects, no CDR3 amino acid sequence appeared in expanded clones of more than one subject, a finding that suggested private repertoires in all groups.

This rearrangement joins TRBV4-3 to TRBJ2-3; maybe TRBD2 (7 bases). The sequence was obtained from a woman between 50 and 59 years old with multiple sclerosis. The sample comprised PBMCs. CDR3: CASSQDPGEGADTQYF. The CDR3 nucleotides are TGCGCCAGCAGCCAAGATCCCGGGGAGGGGGCAGATACGCAGTATTTT.